This T cell receptor beta chain emerged from a study of T-cell memory formation after mild COVID-19. J gave up 12 bases and V 2 bases, and 6 bases lay outside the gene matches. The germline gives CDR1 SEHNR, CDR2 FQNEAQ (reference sequence). This CDR3 has 14 residues. This clonotype appeared a few times. TCRdb called the 5' RACE reads again in MiXCR, with one record for every CDR3 protein. Of about 140,000 distinct CDR3 sequences in the sample, 11% to 15% are singletons; the top ten hold about 26%. The sequence came from an adult woman who had mild COVID-19 (a few samples of this study predate the infection). Cell type and time point are not known. The sample comprised PBMCs or a T cell subset sorted from them (not recorded which). This chain uses TRBV7-9 with TRBJ1-6; 8 bases map to TRBD1. CDR3 coding DNA: TGTGCCAGCAGCTTACCTGGACAGGGTGGACCCCTCCACTTT. It encodes CASSLPGQGGPLHF.